These T cell receptor beta chains were read from a single sample in a study of blood T cell repertoires in COVID-19. The assay was immunoSEQ multiplex PCR, and TCRdb's table has in-frame clones only and misses some. The sample records around 500,000 clones, 70% to 90% being singletons. Sequenced input: peripheral blood. These receptors came from a human donor in a cohort sampled during active COVID-19. CDR3s include the opening cysteine and the closing phenylalanine or tryptophan. The D gene is left open where the match is weak. Rows may omit the clone size; those that give it use once, few, many or a size class.

clone size,J gene,V gene,D gene,CDR3 protein,CDR3 DNA
-,TRBJ2-5,TRBV5-1,-,CASSLVFPGEGETQYF,TGCGCCAGCAGCTTGGTATTCCCAGGGGAGGGTGAGACCCAGTACTTC
-,TRBJ2-7,TRBV6-2/TRBV6-3,-,CASSSTRGGVSSYEQYF,TGTGCCAGCAGTTCAACCCGTGGCGGGGTGAGCTCCTACGAGCAGTACTTC
-,TRBJ2-7,TRBV7-8,TRBD2,CASSFSLSGGEQYF,TGTGCCAGCAGCTTTAGCCTGTCGGGAGGCGAGCAGTACTTC
once,TRBJ1-5,TRBV6-2/TRBV6-3,-,CASSLRGGQPQHF,TGTGCCAGCAGTCTCCGAGGCGGTCAGCCCCAGCATTTT
once,TRBJ2-1,TRBV11-2,TRBD2,CASSALAGGIDEQFF,TGTGCCAGCAGTGCTCTAGCGGGAGGCATAGATGAGCAGTTCTTC
-,TRBJ2-2,TRBV7-9,-,CARATGTTSNTGELFF,TGTGCCAGAGCAACCGGGACAACTTCGAACACCGGGGAGCTGTTTTTT
-,TRBJ2-1,TRBV28,TRBD2,CASSLTGGPFNEQFF,TGTGCCAGCAGTTTAACGGGAGGGCCTTTCAATGAGCAGTTCTTC
-,TRBJ2-7,TRBV28,TRBD1,CASSATGSRSYEQYF,TGTGCCAGCAGTGCGACAGGGAGCCGCTCCTACGAGCAGTACTTC
-,TRBJ2-7,TRBV11-2,TRBD2,CASSLGVSGRANEQYF,TGTGCCAGCAGCTTAGGAGTTAGCGGGAGGGCGAACGAGCAGTACTTC
-,TRBJ1-1,TRBV30,TRBD1,CAWTSGTGGLAEAFF,TGTGCCTGGACCTCCGGGACAGGTGGTTTGGCTGAAGCTTTCTTT
-,TRBJ2-2,TRBV3-1/TRBV3-2,-,CASSQLTPNTGELFF,TGTGCCAGCAGCCAATTGACACCTAACACCGGGGAGCTGTTTTTT
-,TRBJ2-1,TRBV30,-,CAWSVESSGFYNEQFF,TGTGCCTGGAGTGTCGAGTCCAGCGGGTTTTACAATGAGCAGTTCTTC
-,TRBJ2-7,TRBV7-9,TRBD1,CASSPPWGQGASYEQYF,TGTGCCAGCAGCCCACCATGGGGACAGGGGGCTTCCTACGAGCAGTACTTC
-,TRBJ1-5,TRBV10-2,TRBD1,CATMGQGYQPQHF,TGCGCCACCATGGGACAGGGCTATCAGCCCCAGCATTTT